This T cell receptor (beta chain) was recovered during a study of cytomegalovirus exposure and HLA in healthy donors. General study results and limits: Immune exposure data for these donors was limited to CMV serostatus. Per a later analysis, roughly 17,000 TCR beta sequences showed association with HLA alleles at 0.05 false discovery rate.

PCR amplification relied on 60 Vbeta primers (plus 13 Jbeta primers). Authors' processing steps: A follow-up analysis tallied about 80 million unique TCR beta chains, roughly 11 million shared. TCRdb keeps only in-frame clones here, not all; method: immunoSEQ multiplex PCR. Clone size and the V and J calls come from that table; the DNA yielded D and trimming. The sample consists of approximately 220,000 clones, around 75% of them appearing once. This clone was seen only a few times. Its cognate antigen is unknown. The sequenced sample was PBMCs. The source of this sequence is a woman in her twenties or thirties in good health and CMV-seronegative.

CDR3 loop: CASSVAGSLGEKLFF. DNA for the CDR3: TGTGCCAGCAGCGTAGCAGGCAGCTTGGGTGAAAAACTGTTTTTT. J is TRBJ1-4 and V is TRBV9; D is undetermined. The CDR3 totals 15 residues. V dropped 0 bases and J dropped 7 bases, with 13 bases sitting between them. Germline V gene lookup returns CDR1 SGDLS and CDR2 YYNGEE.